A selection of T cell receptor beta chains follows, all from one sample in a study of shared clonotypes between healthy human individuals. TCRdb's copy holds only in-frame clones and misses some; the assay was immunoSEQ multiplex PCR. This table has a few million clones, around nine tenths appearing once. Sequencing was performed on naive CD4+ T cells sorted from blood. The receptors here all came from a young man in good health. Both conserved end residues are part of each CDR3. A D gene is named only where the DNA matches it firmly. For some rows the clone size is stated as once, few or many, or as a class when expanded; others skip it.

d_gene: TRBD1; j_gene: TRBJ2-4; v_gene: TRBV30; abundance: few; CDR3aa: CAWRGTGKNIQYF; CDR3nt: TGTGCCTGGAGGGGGACAGGGAAAAACATTCAGTACTTC
d_gene: -; j_gene: TRBJ1-4; v_gene: TRBV30; abundance: -; CDR3aa: CAWSVTQGSEKLFF; CDR3nt: TGTGCCTGGAGTGTAACCCAGGGAAGTGAAAAACTGTTTTTT
d_gene: -; j_gene: TRBJ2-3; v_gene: TRBV14; abundance: -; CDR3aa: CASSQADTQYF; CDR3nt: TGTGCCAGCAGCCAAGCGGATACGCAGTATTTT
d_gene: -; j_gene: TRBJ2-5; v_gene: TRBV11-1; abundance: -; CDR3aa: CASSLGGQETQYF; CDR3nt: TGTGCCAGCAGCTTAGGCGGGCAAGAGACCCAGTACTTC
d_gene: -; j_gene: TRBJ1-1; v_gene: TRBV11-2; abundance: once; CDR3aa: CASSSVGPYNTEAFF; CDR3nt: TGTGCCAGCAGCTCAGTGGGGCCCTACAACACTGAAGCTTTCTTT
d_gene: -; j_gene: TRBJ2-2; v_gene: TRBV10-3; abundance: -; CDR3aa: CAISEPRNTGELFF; CDR3nt: TGTGCCATCAGTGAGCCTAGAAACACCGGGGAGCTGTTTTTT
d_gene: -; j_gene: TRBJ2-2; v_gene: TRBV5-1; abundance: -; CDR3aa: CASSLQRAGELFF; CDR3nt: TGCGCCAGCAGCTTACAGAGGGCCGGGGAGCTGTTTTTT
d_gene: -; j_gene: TRBJ1-4; v_gene: TRBV19; abundance: -; CDR3aa: CASTQTWGTNEKLFF; CDR3nt: TGTGCCAGTACCCAGACGTGGGGCACTAATGAAAAACTGTTTTTT
d_gene: -; j_gene: TRBJ2-1; v_gene: TRBV19; abundance: -; CDR3aa: CASKFEGSYNEQFF; CDR3nt: TGTGCCAGTAAGTTCGAGGGTTCCTACAATGAGCAGTTCTTC
d_gene: -; j_gene: TRBJ2-2; v_gene: TRBV6-5; abundance: -; CDR3aa: CASRKGTNTGELFF; CDR3nt: TGTGCCAGCAGAAAGGGGACGAACACCGGGGAGCTGTTTTTT
d_gene: -; j_gene: TRBJ2-7; v_gene: TRBV10-1; abundance: once; CDR3aa: CASSEGLLSSYEQYF; CDR3nt: TGCGCCAGCAGCGAGGGACTCCTGAGCTCCTACGAGCAGTACTTC